This TCR beta chain was sequenced for a study of cytomegalovirus exposure and HLA in healthy donors. CDR1 and CDR2 (germline): MNHEY, SVGAGI. Trimming left V 0 bases short and J 1 base short, with 6 bases between. This CDR3 is 14 amino acids long. Amplification used 60 Vbeta primers and 13 Jbeta primers. The table came from immunoSEQ multiplex PCR; TCRdb's copy has only in-frame clones and leaves some out. The sample holds more than 150,000 clones, about 80% seen once. In regard to this clone: The same CDR3 can be traced to other DNA sequences in this sample.

This chain links TRBV6-5 with TRBJ1-2; no clear D. The clonotype comes from a young woman in good health and CMV-seronegative. The material sequenced was PBMCs. CDR3 nucleotides: TGTGCCAGCAGTTACTCAACAGATAACTATGGCTACACCTTC. This encodes CASSYSTDNYGYTF.